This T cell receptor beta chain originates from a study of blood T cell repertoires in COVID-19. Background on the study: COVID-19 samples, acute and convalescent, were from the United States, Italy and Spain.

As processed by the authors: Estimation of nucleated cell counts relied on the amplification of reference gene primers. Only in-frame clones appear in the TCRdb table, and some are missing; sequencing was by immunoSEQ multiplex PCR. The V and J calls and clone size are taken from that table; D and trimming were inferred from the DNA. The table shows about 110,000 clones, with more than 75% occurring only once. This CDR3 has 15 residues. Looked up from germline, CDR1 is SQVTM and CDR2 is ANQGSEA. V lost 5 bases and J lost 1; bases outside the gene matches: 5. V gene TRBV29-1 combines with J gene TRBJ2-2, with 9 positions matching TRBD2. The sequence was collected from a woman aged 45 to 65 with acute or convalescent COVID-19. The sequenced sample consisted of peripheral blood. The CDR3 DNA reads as TGCAGCGTTCATGGAGCGGGAGGGAACACCGGGGAGCTGTTTTTT. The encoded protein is CSVHGAGGNTGELFF.